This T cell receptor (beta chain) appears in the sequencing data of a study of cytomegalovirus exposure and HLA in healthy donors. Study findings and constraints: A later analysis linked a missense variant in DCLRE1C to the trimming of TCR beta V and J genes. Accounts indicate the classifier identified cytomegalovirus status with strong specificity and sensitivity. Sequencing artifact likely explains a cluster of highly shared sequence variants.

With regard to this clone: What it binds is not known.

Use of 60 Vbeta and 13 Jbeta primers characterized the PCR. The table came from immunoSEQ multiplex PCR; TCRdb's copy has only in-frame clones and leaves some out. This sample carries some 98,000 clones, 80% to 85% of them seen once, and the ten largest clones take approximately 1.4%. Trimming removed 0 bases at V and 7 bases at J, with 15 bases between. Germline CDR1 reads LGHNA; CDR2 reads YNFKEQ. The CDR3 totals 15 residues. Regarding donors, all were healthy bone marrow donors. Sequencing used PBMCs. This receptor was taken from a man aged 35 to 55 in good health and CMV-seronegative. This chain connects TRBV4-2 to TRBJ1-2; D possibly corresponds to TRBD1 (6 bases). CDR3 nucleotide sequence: TGTGCCAGCAGCCAAGATAACAGGGTTTTAGCTGGCTACACCTTC. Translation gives CASSQDNRVLAGYTF.